This T cell receptor beta chain was profiled in a study of T cells after yellow fever vaccination. The TCR cDNA carried a universal primer site and UMIs from 5'RACE template switching. Each CDR3 protein is one row after TCRdb ran MiXCR on the 5' RACE reads. The sample gives more than 350,000 distinct CDR3 sequences, around 10% of which show up once; 15% to 20% is in the top ten. This clonotype has a handful of counts. Trimming removed 0 bases from V and 7 bases from J, with 16 bases in between. Germline CDR1 and CDR2: LNHNV and YYDKDF (reference sequence). The length of the CDR3 is 16 residues. The chain carries TRBV15 and TRBJ2-1, with D hard to call. The sequenced sample was PBMCs, obtained on the day of the first yellow fever vaccination. The TCR was taken from a man between 18 and 35 years old who received the YFV17D yellow fever vaccine. The CDR3 region is CATSRDRSTKWNEQFF. Here the CDR3 DNA reads TGTGCCACCAGCAGAGATCGGTCTACCAAATGGAATGAGCAGTTCTTC.